The present entry profiles one TCR beta chain with its context. The data belong to a study of blood T cell repertoires in COVID-19. Study information: From T cells, B-cell-depleted T cells, or PBMCs came the material, which was cDNA or gDNA.

CDR3 length equals 17 residues. V lost 0 bases and J lost 7, with 20 bases in between. The germline V gene encodes CDR1 SGHRS and CDR2 YFSETQ. Method: immunoSEQ multiplex PCR; TCRdb's copy keeps in-frame clones and lacks some. The sample consists of about 130,000 clones, roughly 80% of them appearing once. The genes are TRBV5-1 and TRBJ2-1; D unclear. This sequence was found in a man in his 60s with acute or convalescent COVID-19. Sequencing was carried out using peripheral blood. The CDR3 sequence: CASSLVDIQTPLNEQFF. The CDR3 region has the DNA TGCGCCAGCAGCTTGGTAGACATCCAAACCCCTCTTAATGAGCAGTTCTTC. The complete variable domain, with remaining parts taken from reference TRBV5-1 and TRBJ2-1, reads KAGVTQTPRYLIKTRGQQVTLSCSPISGHRSVSWYQQTPGQGLQFLFEYFSETQRNKGNFPGRFSGRQFSNSRSEMNVSTLELGDSALYLCASSLVDIQTPLNEQFFGPGTRLTVL.